This is a list of T cell receptor beta chains from one sample in a study of shared clonotypes between healthy human individuals. Sequenced by immunoSEQ multiplex PCR; TCRdb stores in-frame clones only, minus some. The profile shows approximately 2.5 million clones, roughly 92% of them singletons. Input material: naive CD4+ T cells sorted from blood. Every receptor here comes from a man between 18 and 35 years old in good health. The CDR3 runs from the conserved cysteine through the conserved F or W. A D gene is named only where the DNA matches it firmly. The size entry is marked missing in some rows and otherwise reads once, few, many or a size class.

J | length | V | size | D | DNA | CDR3
TRBJ1-5 | 14 | TRBV5-8 | NA | NA | TGTGCCAGCAGCTTGTACAGGGCGCATCAGCCCCAGCATTTT | CASSLYRAHQPQHF
TRBJ2-2 | 14 | TRBV5-1 | NA | NA | TGCGCCAGCAGCCCGGAAGGCTTCCCCGGGGAGCTGTTTTTT | CASSPEGFPGELFF
TRBJ1-5 | 12 | TRBV6-1 | NA | NA | TGTGCCAGCAATGAGAGAAATCAGCCCCAGCATTTT | CASNERNQPQHF
TRBJ2-5 | 14 | TRBV7-9 | once | NA | TGTGCCAGCAGCTCCCGGGTGGGCACCGGCGCCCAGTACTTC | CASSSRVGTGAQYF
TRBJ2-5 | 15 | TRBV7-9 | NA | TRBD2 | TGTGCCAGCAGTCGACTAGCGGGCCTCCAAGAGACCCAGTACTTC | CASSRLAGLQETQYF
TRBJ2-3 | 15 | TRBV11-2 | NA | TRBD1 | TGTGCCAGCAGCCCGAGGACAGGGGTTTTAGATGCGCAGTATTTT | CASSPRTGVLDAQYF
TRBJ1-2 | 17 | TRBV4-2 | NA | NA | TGTGCCAGCAGCCAAGATTTGAGTGGGTCCCTTAACTATGGCTACACCTTC | CASSQDLSGSLNYGYTF
TRBJ2-5 | 15 | TRBV4-2 | NA | NA | TGTGCCAGCAGCCAAGAAGGGACCCCCCAAGAGACCCAGTACTTC | CASSQEGTPQETQYF
TRBJ1-2 | 13 | TRBV18 | NA | NA | TGTGCCAGCTCACAACAAGGGGGAGTTGGCTACACCTTC | CASSQQGGVGYTF
TRBJ2-5 | 16 | TRBV5-1 | NA | TRBD2 | TGCGCCAGCAGAGGAGGACTAGCGGGAGGAAAAGAGACCCAGTACTTC | CASRGGLAGGKETQYF
TRBJ2-7 | 19 | TRBV7-9 | NA | NA | TGTGCCAGCAGCTTAGCCGGGGTCGGGGGGCGCGGTCTCTCCAACGAGCAGTACTTC | CASSLAGVGGRGLSNEQYF
TRBJ2-2 | 13 | TRBV25-1 | NA | NA | TGTGCCAGCAGCAAACAGGGACCCGGGGAGCTGTTTTTT | CASSKQGPGELFF
TRBJ2-7 | 16 | TRBV5-1 | NA | TRBD2 | TGCGCCAGCAGCTTACTAGCGGGGGACTCCACCTACGAGCAGTACTTC | CASSLLAGDSTYEQYF
TRBJ1-2 | 15 | TRBV6-5 | NA | TRBD1 | TGTGCCAGCAGTTACCGGGCAGGGGGCGCGGGTGGCTACACCTTC | CASSYRAGGAGGYTF
TRBJ2-3 | 13 | TRBV5-1 | NA | NA | TGCGCCAGCAGCTGGGACGACACAGATACGCAGTATTTT | CASSWDDTDTQYF
TRBJ2-7 | 15 | TRBV6-5 | once | NA | TGTGCCAGCAGTTACGGGGCCAGCTCCCTTGGGGAGCAGTACTTC | CASSYGASSLGEQYF
TRBJ2-7 | 13 | TRBV6-1 | once | TRBD1 | TGTGCCAGTGAAGGGGGCAGGGCCTACGAGCAGTACTTC | CASEGGRAYEQYF
TRBJ2-6 | 15 | TRBV30 | NA | NA | TGTGCCTGGAGGAGTGGGCCGGCTGGGGCCAACGTCCTGACTTTC | CAWRSGPAGANVLTF
TRBJ2-7 | 14 | TRBV19 | NA | TRBD2 | TGTGCCAGTAGTAAGGGACTAGCGTCCTACGAGCAGTACTTC | CASSKGLASYEQYF
TRBJ1-5 | 13 | TRBV2 | NA | NA | TGTGCCAGCAGTCGAGTCGGTAATCAGCCCCAGCATTTT | CASSRVGNQPQHF
TRBJ2-3 | 16 | TRBV5-1 | NA | NA | TGCGCCAGCAGCTTCCGGACAGCCCCTAGCACAGATACGCAGTATTTT | CASSFRTAPSTDTQYF
TRBJ2-3 | 15 | TRBV6-5 | NA | TRBD2 | TGTGCCAGCAGTCGTGGGACTAGCAGCACAGATACGCAGTATTTT | CASSRGTSSTDTQYF
TRBJ2-3 | 15 | TRBV19 | NA | NA | TGTGCCAGTAGTCCCGCAGGGGTGGTGCCAGATACGCAGTATTTT | CASSPAGVVPDTQYF
TRBJ1-2 | 13 | TRBV28 | NA | TRBD1 | TGTGCCAGCAGTTCGGGACAGGGAAATGGCTACACCTTC | CASSSGQGNGYTF
TRBJ1-2 | 14 | TRBV28 | NA | NA | TGTGCCAGCTTCGACCTCTTCCCCACCTATGGCTACACCTTC | CASFDLFPTYGYTF
TRBJ2-7 | 14 | TRBV9 | NA | NA | TGTGCCAGCAGCCCCCGGGACCCCTCCTACGAGCAGTACTTC | CASSPRDPSYEQYF
TRBJ2-2 | 18 | TRBV5-1 | NA | TRBD2 | TGCGCCAGCAGTCCCGGGACTAGCGGGAGCTGGGACACCGGGGAGCTGTTTTTT | CASSPGTSGSWDTGELFF
TRBJ2-6 | 18 | TRBV10-3 | once | TRBD1 | TGTGCCATCAGTGAACCGACAGGGTCCCGCTCTGGGGCCAACGTCCTGACTTTC | CAISEPTGSRSGANVLTF
TRBJ2-7 | 17 | TRBV7-9 | NA | TRBD2 | TGTGCCAGCAGCTTAACTAATAGACTAGCGGGAACCTACGAGCAGTACTTC | CASSLTNRLAGTYEQYF
TRBJ1-4 | 15 | TRBV30 | NA | NA | TGTGCCTGGAGTGCTGATGGGCGAGGAGGTGAAAAACTGTTTTTT | CAWSADGRGGEKLFF
TRBJ2-7 | 15 | TRBV5-4 | NA | TRBD1 | TGTGCCAGCAGCTACGACAGGGGTAACTCCTACGAGCAGTACTTC | CASSYDRGNSYEQYF
TRBJ2-7 | 15 | TRBV4-2 | once | TRBD1 | TGTGCCAGCAGCCAAGATTGGGGACAGACCTACGAGCAGTACTTC | CASSQDWGQTYEQYF
TRBJ1-2 | 13 | TRBV5-6 | NA | TRBD1 | TGTGCCAGCATGGAGGGGGCGGTCTATGGCTACACCTTC | CASMEGAVYGYTF
TRBJ1-1 | 14 | TRBV5-4 | NA | NA | TGTGCCAGCAGCTTGGAGCCAGCCAACACTGAAGCTTTCTTT | CASSLEPANTEAFF